This T cell receptor (beta chain) came from a study of control samples from healthy donors and cancer patients. This table comes from immunoSEQ multiplex PCR, and its TCRdb copy is limited to in-frame clones, with some not included. Of tens of thousands of clones in the sample, 85% to 90% were seen once. Germline V lookup: CDR1 LGHDT, CDR2 YNNKEL (reference sequence). CDR3 length equals 14 residues. J was trimmed by 5 bases and V by 7 bases; bases with no gene match: 9. Sequenced sample: PBMCs. The rearrangement uses TRBV3-1 (or the pseudogene TRBV3-2) and TRBJ1-1; TRBD1 agrees at 8 bases. The TCR comes from a man between 60 and 75 years old with colorectal cancer. For the CDR3, the DNA is TGTGCCAGCACCTCTATCTGGACAGGGACTGAAGCTTTCTTT. The encoded protein is CASTSIWTGTEAFF.